This paragraph reports one T cell receptor beta chain. This sample was taken from a study of blood T cell repertoires in COVID-19. Study background: Both acute and convalescent COVID-19 samples were obtained from the United States, Italy and Spain.

Per the study methods: Estimation of nucleated cell counts was performed using reference gene primer amplification. Here immunoSEQ multiplex PCR was the method, and the copy in TCRdb shows in-frame clones only, minus some. V, J and clone size derive from that table, while D and trimming were established from the DNA sequence. The sample holds 60,000 to 75,000 clones, 88% seen once. The germline V and J ends were trimmed by 3 bases and 1 base, with 13 bases remaining between them. CDR3 size: 15 residues. Germline V gene data show CDR1 as SGDLS and CDR2 as YYNGEE. This chain links TRBV9 with TRBJ1-1; no definite D call. The specimen sequenced was peripheral blood. The sequence derives from a human donor in a cohort sampled during active COVID-19. CDR3 coding DNA: TGTGCCAGCAGCGCCGAGGGCAGTCGGAACACTGAAGCTTTCTTT. It translates to CASSAEGSRNTEAFF.